Presented here are 8 T cell receptor beta chains from one specimen sequenced in a study of blood T cell repertoires in COVID-19. Here immunoSEQ multiplex PCR was the method, and the copy in TCRdb shows in-frame clones only, minus some. The sample records about 400,000 clones, more than 75% being singletons. Sequencing was carried out using PBMCs or T cells enriched from blood (not recorded which). Receptor source: a man aged 35 to 55 in a cohort exposed to, infected with or recovered from COVID-19 (not recorded which).

This chain uses TRBV3-1 (or the pseudogene TRBV3-2) with TRBJ2-5; D perhaps matches TRBD1 (6 bases). Germline CDR1 is LGHDT and CDR2 is YNNKEL (reference sequence). This CDR3 contains 15 residues. The V gene lost 4 bases and the J gene lost 4 bases, with 16 bases spanning the gap. The CDR3 DNA reads as TGTGCCAGCAGCCCGAACTCGGGACACCGAGAGACCCAGTACTTC. Its translation is CASSPNSGHRETQYF.

The chain recombines TRBV12-5 with TRBJ1-2; 8 bases match TRBD1. The CDR3 runs to 15 residues. The V gene's germline CDR1 is LGHNT and CDR2 FRNRAP. Germline trimming cut 6 bases from V and 4 bases from J; bases unmatched to any gene: 10. CDR3 nucleotide sequence: TGTGCTAGTGGACCTAGAGACAGGGGATTCTATGGCTACACCTTC. Its translation is CASGPRDRGFYGYTF.

J is TRBJ2-5 and V is TRBV18; possible D gene TRBD2, 5 bases. Germline V gives CDR1 KGHSH, CDR2 LQKENI. Trimming took off 6 bases at V and 1 base at J, with 12 bases between the two ends. This CDR3 comprises 14 residues. The CDR3 coding sequence is TGTGCCAGCTCGGTTCGGGGTATCCAAGAGACCCAGTACTTC. Translating it yields CASSVRGIQETQYF. The complete variable domain, with remaining parts taken from reference TRBV18 and TRBJ2-5, reads NAGVMQNPRHLVRRRGQEARLRCSPMKGHSHVYWYRQLPEEGLKFMVYLQKENIIDESGMPKERFSAEFPKEGPSILRIQQVVRGDSAAYFCASSVRGIQETQYFGPGTRLLVL.

This clone was counted between two and nine times. The identical CDR3 is also encoded by other nucleotide sequences in the sample. This sequence joins TRBV2 and TRBJ2-5, with a possible D match to TRBD1 (5 bases). The ends were cut back, 9 bases at V and 1 base at J, with 9 bases in the middle. CDR1 and CDR2 from the germline V gene are SNHLY and FYNNEI. The CDR3 length is 12 residues. CDR3 bases: TGTGCCAGTCGACAGTCCCAAGAGACCCAGTACTTC. It codes for CASRQSQETQYF.

The table lists this clone with a count of one. This chain connects TRBV6-6 to TRBJ2-1; 8 bases match TRBD2. The J segment lost 10 bases and the V segment lost 0 bases, leaving 8 bases of the junction unmatched. Per germline, CDR1 MNHNY and CDR2 SVGAGI (reference sequence). CDR3 length: 15 amino acids. CDR3: CASSYSGTRSNEQFF. Here the CDR3 DNA reads TGTGCCAGCAGTTACTCGGGGACTAGGTCAAACGAGCAGTTCTTC.

As DNA, the CDR3 is TGTGCCAGCAGACGAACGACAGACGGAAACACCATATATTTT. Protein sequence: CASRRTTDGNTIYF. The V call is TRBV3-1 (or the pseudogene TRBV3-2), the J call TRBJ1-3; D is possibly TRBD1 (5 bases). The CDR3 has 14 residues. Between the trimmed V and J ends, which lost 6 bases and 4 bases, there was a span of 13 bases. The germline V gene encodes CDR1 LGHDT and CDR2 YNNKEL (reference sequence).

The chain links TRBV3-1 (or the pseudogene TRBV3-2) to TRBJ1-6, with TRBD1 matching over 9 bases. The trim removed 3 bases at V and 9 bases at J, leaving 9 bases unmatched. The germline V gene has CDR1 LGHDT and CDR2 YNNKEL (reference sequence). This CDR3 has 16 residues. For the CDR3, the DNA is TGTGCCAGCAGCCAGAACCCGGGACAGGGAGGTTCACCCCTCCACTTT. The encoded protein is CASSQNPGQGGSPLHF.

The J gene is TRBJ1-1, the V gene TRBV7-8, with D uncertain. In germline, CDR1 is SGHVS, CDR2 FQNEAQ. Between the trimmed V and J ends, which lost 2 bases and 2 bases, there was a span of 6 bases. The length of the CDR3 is 13 residues. CDR3 DNA: TGTGCCAGCAGCTTAAATCAAAACACTGAAGCTTTCTTT. Translated: CASSLNQNTEAFF. Variable domain in full (rest from reference TRBV7-8 and TRBJ1-1): GAGVSQSPRYKVAKRGQDVALRCDPISGHVSLFWYQQALGQGPEFLTYFQNEAQLDKSGLPSDRFFAERPEGSVSTLKIQRTQQEDSAVYLCASSLNQNTEAFFGQGTRLTVV.